Listed here are 17 T cell receptor beta chains from one sample, sequenced in a study of technical replicates of blood from a few donors. Some clones are missing from TCRdb's copy, which holds only in-frame ones; the method was immunoSEQ multiplex PCR. The table lists under 95,000 clones, around 95% of them singletons. Sequencing input: T cells isolated from PBMCs. The receptors derive from a human donor in good health.

J is TRBJ1-1 and V is TRBV28; D is undetermined. This CDR3 has 15 amino acids. Germline assignment: CDR1 MDHEN and CDR2 SYDVKM. Trimming pared 2 bases from V and 6 bases from J, leaving 16 bases between. The CDR3 is CASSLGGIWGAEAFF. The CDR3 nucleotides read TGTGCCAGCAGTTTAGGAGGGATTTGGGGAGCTGAAGCTTTCTTT.

The chain recombines TRBV5-1 with TRBJ1-6; D perhaps matches TRBD1 (5 bases). V shed 4 bases and J shed 7 bases, with 15 bases lying between them. The CDR3 sequence is 15 residues long. CDR1 and CDR2 from the germline V gene are SGHRS and YFSETQ. CDR3 coding DNA: TGCGCCAGCAGCGGAGGAGGGGATTTGAATTCACCCCTCCACTTT. Encoded protein: CASSGGGDLNSPLHF. The full variable domain, rest sourced from reference TRBV5-1 and TRBJ1-6, is KAGVTQTPRYLIKTRGQQVTLSCSPISGHRSVSWYQQTPGQGLQFLFEYFSETQRNKGNFPGRFSGRQFSNSRSEMNVSTLELGDSALYLCASSGGGDLNSPLHFGNGTRLTVT.

This sequence joins TRBV7-9 and TRBJ2-5; the match to TRBD1 covers 10 bases. The CDR3 length is 15 residues. Trimming took 7 bases from V and 6 from J; bases not matched to a gene: 11. CDR1 is SEHNR, CDR2 FQNEAQ, per germline (reference sequence). For the CDR3, the DNA is TGTGCCAGCACGGCGGGACAGGGGCAAGGAAAGACCCAGTACTTC. It translates to CASTAGQGQGKTQYF.

The chain uses TRBV7-9 and TRBJ1-5; possible D gene TRBD1, 6 bases. The germline V and J ends were trimmed by 5 bases and 11 bases, with 19 bases remaining between them. This CDR3 has 14 amino acids. Germline CDR1 is SEHNR and CDR2 is FQNEAQ (reference sequence). The CDR3 DNA reads TGTGCCAGCAGCCTGGACAGCCCCCTCGGGTCCCAGCATTTT. Its protein is CASSLDSPLGSQHF.

The chain employs TRBV18 and TRBJ2-2; 9 bases match TRBD2. V lost 7 bases and J lost 9; bases outside the gene matches: 9. Germline-derived CDR1 and CDR2 are KGHSH and LQKENI. The CDR3 is 14 residues long. The CDR3 protein is CASWDSGSSWELFF. The CDR3 region has the DNA TGTGCCAGCTGGGATAGCGGGAGTTCCTGGGAGCTGTTTTTT.

The V and J genes are TRBV6-1 and TRBJ1-3, with D possibly TRBD1 on 6 matching bases. Germline CDR1 and CDR2: MNHNS and SASEGT. The CDR3 is made up of 14 amino acids. Trimming pared 5 bases from V and 2 bases from J, leaving 10 bases between. The CDR3 protein is CASSKGQTGNTIYF. In DNA form, the CDR3 reads TGTGCCAGCAGTAAGGGACAAACTGGAAACACCATATATTTT.

V is TRBV25-1 and J is TRBJ2-3; possible D gene TRBD2, 6 bases. This CDR3 has 14 amino acids. CDR1 is MGHDK, CDR2 SYGVNS, per germline. The V and J ends lost 9 bases and 5 bases respectively, with 18 bases between them. The CDR3 protein is CASIGRERGDTQYF. The CDR3 nucleotides read TGTGCCAGTATAGGACGGGAGAGGGGAGATACGCAGTATTTT.

The V gene is TRBV5-8, the J gene TRBJ1-4, with TRBD1 matching 8 bases. The junction had 3 bases not matched to a gene; V was cut back by 0 bases and J by 5 bases. This CDR3 comprises 15 residues. Germline V CDR1 and CDR2: SGHTS, YDEGEE. The CDR3 bases are TGTGCCAGCAGCTTGGCGGGACAGGTGAATGAAAAACTGTTTTTT. This codes for CASSLAGQVNEKLFF.

The chain links TRBV19 to TRBJ2-6, with TRBD1 identical over 10 bases. The CDR3 extends over 15 amino acids. Trimming removed 7 bases from V and 1 base from J; junction bases left unmatched: 1. CDR1 is LNHDA and CDR2 is SQIVND in the germline V gene (reference sequence). The CDR3 protein is CASKDRGSGANVLTF. DNA of the CDR3: TGTGCCAGTAAGGACAGGGGGTCTGGGGCCAACGTCCTGACTTTC.

The chain links TRBV6-5 to TRBJ2-7, with 9 nucleotides matching TRBD2. Unmatched junction bases numbered 8, after V lost 6 bases and J lost 5 bases. This CDR3 is built from 14 residues. The germline CDR1 and CDR2 sequences are MNHEY and SVGAGI. The CDR3 sequence is CASSLSGRRHEQYF. In nucleotides, the CDR3 is TGTGCCAGCAGCCTTAGCGGGAGACGCCACGAGCAGTACTTC.

The chain has TRBV4-1 and TRBJ2-7; D call uncertain. Germline V gene data show CDR1 as MGHRA and CDR2 as YSYEKL. The CDR3 is 15 amino acids. V was pared by 2 bases and J by 5 bases, with 16 bases between. The CDR3 reads CASSQSIRVGDEQYF. DNA for the CDR3: TGCGCCAGCAGCCAAAGTATACGGGTAGGAGACGAGCAGTACTTC.

This clone was observed once. The chain couples TRBV19 to TRBJ2-3; 7 bases fit TRBD2. Per the germline V gene, CDR1 is LNHDA and CDR2 is SQIVND (reference sequence). The trim removed 8 bases at V and 2 bases at J, leaving 7 bases unmatched. CDR3 length: 14 residues. CDR3 in DNA: TGTGCCAGTGGGGAGGGAACCCCCACAGATACGCAGTATTTT. Its protein product is CASGEGTPTDTQYF. The full variable domain, with the rest looked up from reference TRBV19 and TRBJ2-3, is DGGITQSPKYLFRKEGQNVTLSCEQNLNHDAMYWYRQDPGQGLRLIYYSQIVNDFQKGDIAEGYSVSREKKESFPLTVTSAQKNPTAFYLCASGEGTPTDTQYFGPGTRLTVL.

V is TRBV30 and J is TRBJ2-3; no clear D gene. Germline CDR1 is GTSNPN and CDR2 is SVGIG (reference sequence). The CDR3 contains 16 residues. V was clipped by 0 bases and J by 0 bases, with 13 bases between them. The CDR3 is CAWSVNVRASTDTQYF. CDR3 coding DNA: TGTGCCTGGAGTGTTAATGTGCGTGCTAGCACAGATACGCAGTATTTT.

This clone was detected only once. The chain joins TRBV4-1 to TRBJ1-2, with D possibly matching TRBD1 (5 bases). Looked up from germline, CDR1 is MGHRA and CDR2 is YSYEKL. The CDR3 has 22 amino acids. Trimming stripped 3 bases from V and 4 bases from J, with 36 bases between. The CDR3 is CASSHRSKLKGPSINSTYGYTF. DNA for the CDR3: TGCGCCAGCAGCCATAGAAGCAAACTCAAGGGGCCGTCTATTAATTCGACCTATGGCTACACCTTC.

This sequence joins TRBV6-5 and TRBJ1-4; no definite D call. The V end was cut by 6 bases, the J end by 5 bases, with 4 bases between. This CDR3 comprises 11 residues. The germline V gene encodes CDR1 MNHEY and CDR2 SVGAGI. For the CDR3, the DNA is TGTGCCAGCAGCTCCAATGAAAAACTGTTTTTT. Translating gives CASSSNEKLFF.

CDR3 protein: CASSPGVGQGAGLETQYF. The CDR3 coding sequence is TGCGCCAGCAGCCCTGGGGTGGGCCAGGGGGCCGGTCTAGAGACCCAGTACTTC. This chain joins TRBV5-1 and TRBJ2-5, with 8 bases fitting TRBD1. V shed 4 bases, J shed 4 bases, and the junction held 18 bases outside the gene matches. There are 18 residues in the CDR3. In germline, CDR1 is SGHRS, CDR2 YFSETQ.

The CDR3 DNA is TGTGCCAGCAGTTACATTCGGGGGGCATGGACTGAAGCTTTCTTT. Translation gives CASSYIRGAWTEAFF. The J gene is TRBJ1-1, the V gene TRBV6-5, with a weak D call TRBD1 (6 bases). Trimming shortened V by 2 bases and J by 5 bases, and 15 bases separated the two germline ends. Germline values: CDR1 MNHEY, CDR2 SVGAGI. CDR3 length: 15 amino acids.